This T cell receptor beta chain derives from a study of early T cells in non-severe SARS-CoV-2 infection. Overall study: Sequencing of unsorted whole blood was done on bulk RNA, leaving chains unpaired. Overall study findings and caveats: The VDJdb matching leaned toward anti-spike CD8 responses and overlooked private and CD4 specificities.

This clonotype appeared many times. What it binds is unknown. The library protocol tagged individual cDNA molecules with unique molecular identifiers. TCRdb reprocessed the 5' RACE reads via MiXCR and lists one record per CDR3 protein. The data show approximately 66,000 distinct CDR3 sequences, about 13% seen once. Losses at the gene ends were 0 bases for V and 4 bases for J; bases not matched to a gene: 11. Germline CDR1 SGHVS, CDR2 FNYEAQ. CDR3 length equals 18 residues. The chain couples TRBV7-6 to TRBJ2-1; TRBD2 agrees at 8 bases. The material sequenced was whole blood. The sequence came from an adult who was a healthcare worker with PCR-confirmed SARS-CoV-2 infection or an uninfected control (not recorded which). The CDR3 here is CASSLAPSSGSNYNEQFF. In DNA form, the CDR3 reads TGTGCCAGCAGCTTAGCCCCCTCCAGCGGGAGTAATTACAATGAGCAGTTCTTC.